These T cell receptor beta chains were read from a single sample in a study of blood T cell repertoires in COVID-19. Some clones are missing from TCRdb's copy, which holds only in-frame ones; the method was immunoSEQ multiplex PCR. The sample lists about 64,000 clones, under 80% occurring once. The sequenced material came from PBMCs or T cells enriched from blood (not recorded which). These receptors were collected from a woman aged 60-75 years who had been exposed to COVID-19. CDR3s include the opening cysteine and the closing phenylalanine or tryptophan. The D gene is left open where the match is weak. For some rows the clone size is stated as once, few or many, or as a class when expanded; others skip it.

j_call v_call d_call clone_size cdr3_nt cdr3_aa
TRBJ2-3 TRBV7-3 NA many TGTGCCAGCAGCTTAAGAGCAGGTAGCACAGATACGCAGTATTTT CASSLRAGSTDTQYF
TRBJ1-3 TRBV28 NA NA TGTGCCAGCAGTTTAGCGTCGGGAAACACCATATATTTT CASSLASGNTIYF
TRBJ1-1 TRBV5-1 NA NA TGCGCCAGCAGCTTGGCGGGGATGAACACTGAAGCTTTCTTT CASSLAGMNTEAFF
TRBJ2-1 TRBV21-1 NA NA TGTGCCAGCAGGAATCAAGACAGAGCCTACAATGAGCAGTTCTTC CASRNQDRAYNEQFF
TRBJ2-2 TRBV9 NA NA TGTGCCAGCAGCGGGACTCCACTGATGGGGTCCGGGGAGCTGTTTTTT CASSGTPLMGSGELFF
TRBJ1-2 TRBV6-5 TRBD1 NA TGTGCCAGCATCCGGGACAGGGGGCCACTGATATTC CASIRDRGPLIF
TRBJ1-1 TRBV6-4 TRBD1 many TGTGCCAGCAGCTCGACAGGGTACACTGAAGCTTTCTTT CASSSTGYTEAFF
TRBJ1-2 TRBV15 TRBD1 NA TGTGCCACCAGCTCGACAGGGTATGGCTACACCTTC CATSSTGYGYTF
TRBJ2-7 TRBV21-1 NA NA TGTGCCAGCAGCAAAGGAGGCTACGAGCAGTACTTC CASSKGGYEQYF
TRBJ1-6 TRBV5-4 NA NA TGTGCCAGCAGCTTGGACGGGAGGAGCTCCTATAATTCACCCCTCCACTTT CASSLDGRSSYNSPLHF
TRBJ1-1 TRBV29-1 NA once TGCAGCGTCCGATTGGGGGGGTTGGGCACTGAAGCTTTCTTT CSVRLGGLGTEAFF
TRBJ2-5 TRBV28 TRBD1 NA TGTGCCAGCAACGTAGGGACAGTTGAGTTGGAGACCCAGTACTTC CASNVGTVELETQYF
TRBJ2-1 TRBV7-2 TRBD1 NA TGTGCCAGCAGCTCCCGGGACAGGGTTAATGAGCAGTTCTTC CASSSRDRVNEQFF
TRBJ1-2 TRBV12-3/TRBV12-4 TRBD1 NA TGTGCCAGCAGACCCGACAGGGGAGGCTACACCTTC CASRPDRGGYTF
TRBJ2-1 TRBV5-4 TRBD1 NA TGTGCCAGCAGCTTGGAACAGGGGGCCTACAATGAGCAGTTCTTC CASSLEQGAYNEQFF
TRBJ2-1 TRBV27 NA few TGTGCCAGCAGTCCCCTACCCCTATACAATGAGCAGTTCTTC CASSPLPLYNEQFF
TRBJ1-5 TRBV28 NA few TGTGCCAGCAAAGGCACAGGCGGTGCTCAGCCCCAGCATTTT CASKGTGGAQPQHF
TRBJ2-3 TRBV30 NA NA TGTGCCTGGAGTGTACAGGGCACAGATACGCAGTATTTT CAWSVQGTDTQYF
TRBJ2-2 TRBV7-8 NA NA TGTGCCAGCAGCTTATTGCGCACCGGGGAGCTGTTTTTT CASSLLRTGELFF
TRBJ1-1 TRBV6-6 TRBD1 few TGTGCCAGCACCACAGGGGACAGAATGAACACTGAAGCTTTCTTT CASTTGDRMNTEAFF
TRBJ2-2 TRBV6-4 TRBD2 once TGTGCCAGCAGTGTTCTGGCGGGGGTCTCGAACACCGGGGAGCTGTTTTTT CASSVLAGVSNTGELFF
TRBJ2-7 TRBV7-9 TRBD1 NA TGTGCCAGCAGGAGGGGGGGACAGGGAAGCTACGAGCAGTACTTC CASRRGGQGSYEQYF
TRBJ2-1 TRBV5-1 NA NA TGCGCCAGCAGCCGCGAGGCTAATATGAGGCAGTTCTTC CASSREANMRQFF
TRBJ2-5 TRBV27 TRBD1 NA TGTGCCAGCAGTAAACAGGGGTGGGAGACCCAGTACTTC CASSKQGWETQYF
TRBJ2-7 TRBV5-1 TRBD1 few TGCGCCAGCAGCCCAAGGGGGACAGGGGACTACGAGCAGTACTTC CASSPRGTGDYEQYF
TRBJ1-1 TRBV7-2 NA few TGTGCCAGCAGACATAAATACGGGGGGTACACTGAAGCTTTCTTT CASRHKYGGYTEAFF
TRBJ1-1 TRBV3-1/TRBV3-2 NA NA TGTGCCAGCAGCCGAGAAGGACATACAGCTGAAGCTTTCTTT CASSREGHTAEAFF
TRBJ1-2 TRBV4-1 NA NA TGCGCCAGCAGCCAAGAACCGACGCCTCCGGGACTGAACTATAATGCTAACTATGGCTACACCTTC CASSQEPTPPGLNYNANYGYTF
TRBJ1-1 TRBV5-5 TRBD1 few TGTGCCAGCAGCTTTGGTTCAGGGGGCCACACTGAAGCTTTCTTT CASSFGSGGHTEAFF
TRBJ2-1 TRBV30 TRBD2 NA TGTGCCTGGAGTGTAGGGACTAGCGGTTTCTTC CAWSVGTSGFF
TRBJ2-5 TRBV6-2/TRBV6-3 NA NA TGTGCCAGCAGTTTTCATGGCTACCAAGAGACCCAGTACTTC CASSFHGYQETQYF
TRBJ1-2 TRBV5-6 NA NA TGTGCCAGCAGCTTGTCTAAAGCTAACTATGGCTACACCTTC CASSLSKANYGYTF
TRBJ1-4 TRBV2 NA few TGTGCCAGCAAACCAGGGATTAATGAAAAACTGTTTTTT CASKPGINEKLFF
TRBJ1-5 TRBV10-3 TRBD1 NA TGTGCCATCAGTGAGGGGGCGGGACAGGGTAACAATCAGCCCCAGCATTTT CAISEGAGQGNNQPQHF
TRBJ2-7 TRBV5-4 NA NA TGTGCCAGCAGCTTGACGGGTAACTACGAGCAGTATTTC CASSLTGNYEQYF
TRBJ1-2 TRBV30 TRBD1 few TGTGCCTGGAGTGGTAGGGGGCGGCCCTATGGCTACACCTTC CAWSGRGRPYGYTF
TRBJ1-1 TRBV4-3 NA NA TGCGCCAGCAGCCCCCGATACGGGGGGAACACTGAAGCTTTCTTT CASSPRYGGNTEAFF
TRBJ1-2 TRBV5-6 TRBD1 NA TGTGCCAGCAGCTTGGTCGGACAGGGGCATGGCTACACCTTC CASSLVGQGHGYTF
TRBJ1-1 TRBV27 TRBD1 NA TGTGCCAGCAGTTTATCGGCATGGACAGGCGAAGCTTTCTTT CASSLSAWTGEAFF
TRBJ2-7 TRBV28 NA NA TGTGCCAGCAGTCCCACTCCAGGGTGGTACGAGCAGTACTTC CASSPTPGWYEQYF
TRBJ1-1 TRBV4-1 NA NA TGCGCCAGCAGCCAACCCAGGGTAAAGACTGAAGCTTTCTTT CASSQPRVKTEAFF
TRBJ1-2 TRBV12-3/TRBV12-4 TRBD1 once TGTGCCAGCAGTTACAGGGGGAACTATGGCTACACCTTC CASSYRGNYGYTF
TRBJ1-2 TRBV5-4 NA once TGTGCCAGCAGCCCCAATACGCGGGGGCCGCTAAGTGGCTACACCTTC CASSPNTRGPLSGYTF
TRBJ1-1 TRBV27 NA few TGTGCCAGCAGTCAAAAGCGAGGAACTGAAGCTTTCTTT CASSQKRGTEAFF
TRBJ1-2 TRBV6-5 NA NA TGTGCCAGCAGATCAAACAGGAAATCAAACTATGGCTACACCTTC CASRSNRKSNYGYTF
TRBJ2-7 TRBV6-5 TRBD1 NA TGTGCCAGCAGTTACTGGTATTCAGGGGGCAGGAACGAGCAGTACTTC CASSYWYSGGRNEQYF
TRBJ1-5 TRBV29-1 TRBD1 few TGCAGAATCGGGCTCCCCGGGACAGATAGCAATCAGCCCCAGCATTTT CRIGLPGTDSNQPQHF